The clone carrying this T cell receptor (beta chain) was detected a few times. Its antigen is as yet unknown. Every one of the participants with HIV received treatment in the United States. After removal of 5 bases from V and 0 bases from J, the junction contained 5 bases not matched to a gene. Germline V gene sequence: CDR1 LGHNA, CDR2 YNFKEQ. The CDR3 runs to 16 residues. The sample belongs to a study of long-term antiretroviral therapy in people with HIV. Study context: The oldest specimens predate the 2015 immediate-ART recommendation by about a decade.

Survey-level immunoSEQ v3.0 assays were run. This table comes from immunoSEQ multiplex PCR, and its TCRdb copy is limited to in-frame clones, with some not included. Of about 12,000 clones detected, 83% appear once; the ten largest clones hold around a sixth. Overall study findings and caveats: The blood, collected between the mid-2000s and the late 2010s, was possibly taken under older ART regimens.

This clonotype originated in a man aged 35 to 55 with HIV. The chain links TRBV4-2 to TRBJ2-7; TRBD2 matches at 12 bases. The source material was unsorted PBMCs, sampled 3.4 years after starting antiretroviral therapy. CDR3 in amino acids: CASSDGLAGNSYEQYF. CDR3 sequence (DNA): TGTGCCAGCAGCGACGGACTAGCGGGAAACTCCTACGAGCAGTACTTC.